The 14 T cell receptor beta chains reported below all come from one sample, sequenced in a study of blood T cell repertoires in COVID-19. Sequenced by immunoSEQ multiplex PCR; TCRdb stores in-frame clones only, minus some. The sample contains approximately 400,000 clones, more than 85% of which appear only once. Sequenced material: PBMCs or T cells enriched from blood (not recorded which). Source of these receptors: a woman between 35 and 50 years old who had been exposed to COVID-19.

V gene TRBV13 combines with J gene TRBJ1-3; possible D gene TRBD1, 5 bases. The V gene lost 2 bases and the J gene lost 4 bases, with 12 bases spanning the gap. This CDR3 is 15 amino acids long. CDR1 is PRHDT, CDR2 FYEKMQ, per germline (reference sequence). The CDR3 DNA reads as TGTGCCAGCAGCTTATCGGCAGGGCCCGGAAACACCATATATTTT. Its translation is CASSLSAGPGNTIYF.

This sequence joins TRBV27 and TRBJ2-2; 8 bases are shared with TRBD1. From germline, CDR1 is MNHEY and CDR2 SMNVEV (reference sequence). V was clipped by 6 bases and J by 4 bases; unmatched bases: 10. The CDR3 contains 16 residues. The CDR3 spells CASRYYRGVVTGELFF. CDR3 DNA: TGTGCCAGCAGATATTACAGGGGGGTGGTCACCGGGGAGCTGTTTTTT.

The chain joins TRBV28 to TRBJ1-2, with 7 bases that match TRBD1. V was clipped by 6 bases and J by 0 bases; unmatched bases: 7. From germline, CDR1 is MDHEN and CDR2 SYDVKM. The CDR3 has 15 residues. CDR3 amino acids: CASSSGTASNYGYTF. The CDR3 coding sequence is TGTGCCAGCAGCAGTGGGACAGCTTCTAACTATGGCTACACCTTC.

The chain has TRBV2 and TRBJ1-3; D may be TRBD1 (5 bases). The CDR3 sequence is 12 residues long. Trimming cost V 6 bases and J 4 bases, with 7 bases left between them. CDR1 is SNHLY, CDR2 FYNNEI, per germline. The CDR3 DNA is TGTGCCAGCAGGGACACGGGAAACACCATATATTTT. It specifies CASRDTGNTIYF.

V usage is TRBV27 and J usage is TRBJ2-3; 7 nucleotides line up with TRBD1. This CDR3 has 15 amino acids. The J segment lost 2 bases and the V segment lost 5 bases, leaving 7 bases of the junction unmatched. CDR1 and CDR2 (germline): MNHEY, SMNVEV (reference sequence). CDR3 sequence: CASSTRDRVTDTQYF. The CDR3 DNA follows: TGTGCCAGCAGTACCCGGGACAGAGTCACAGATACGCAGTATTTT.

The rearrangement links TRBV5-1 to TRBJ1-1; no clear D gene. There are 14 residues in the CDR3. V lost 0 bases to trimming and J lost 6 bases, with 12 bases between them. Germline lookup yields CDR1 SGHRS and CDR2 YFSETQ. The CDR3 DNA is TGCGCCAGCAGCTTGGGTTGGGGAGGGTCTGAAGCTTTCTTT. Encoded protein: CASSLGWGGSEAFF.

The rearrangement uses TRBV7-3 and TRBJ1-2, with D possibly being TRBD1 (6 bases). This CDR3 contains 13 residues. Trimming removed 3 bases at V and 10 bases at J, with 15 bases between. Germline-derived CDR1 and CDR2 are SGHTA and FQGTGA. CDR3 in amino acids: CASSFSGQSDYTF. The DNA for the CDR3 is TGTGCCAGCAGCTTTTCGGGACAATCCGACTACACCTTC.

The rearrangement links TRBV7-9 to TRBJ2-2; the match to TRBD1 covers 7 bases. Germline V gene data show CDR1 as SEHNR and CDR2 as FQNEAQ (reference sequence). The V and J ends lost 6 bases and 3 bases, in that order; junction bases with no gene match: 7. This CDR3 contains 15 residues. CDR3 nucleotide sequence: TGTGCCAGCAGAACACCTACAGGGGACACCGGGGAGCTGTTTTTT. Its translation is CASRTPTGDTGELFF. Based on the CDR3 plus reference TRBV7-9 and TRBJ2-2, the full variable domain is DTGVSQNPRHKITKRGQNVTFRCDPISEHNRLYWYRQTLGQGPEFLTYFQNEAQLEKSRLLSDRFSAERPKGSFSTLEIQRTEQGDSAMYLCASRTPTGDTGELFFGEGSRLTVL.

This clone was seen a few times. This chain links TRBV5-1 with TRBJ2-7; possibly TRBD1 for D (5 bases). V was pared by 5 bases and J by 0 bases, with 15 bases between. The CDR3 covers 15 residues. Germline CDR1 SGHRS, CDR2 YFSETQ. The CDR3 bases are TGCGCCAGCAGGCGCGACAGAGATAACTCCTACGAGCAGTACTTC. It translates to CASRRDRDNSYEQYF.

This chain uses TRBV7-9 with TRBJ1-4; TRBD1 matches 8 bases. This CDR3 region has 15 residues. The J segment lost 7 bases and the V segment lost 5 bases, leaving 9 bases of the junction unmatched. In germline, CDR1 is SEHNR, CDR2 FQNEAQ (reference sequence). The DNA of the CDR3 is TGTGCCAGCAGCCCACAGGGGGGTATTGGTGAAAAACTGTTTTTT. Its protein product is CASSPQGGIGEKLFF.

The DNA of the CDR3 is TGTGCCAGCAGTTTACGACAGAGACAAAAACTGTTTTTT. The encoded protein is CASSLRQRQKLFF. This chain links TRBV12-3 or TRBV12-4 with TRBJ1-4; perhaps TRBD1 as D (5 bases). V was trimmed by 2 bases and J by 9 bases, leaving 10 bases between them. The CDR3 length is 13 residues.

The CDR3 reads CASRPGVSNYGYTF. In DNA form, the CDR3 reads TGTGCCAGCAGACCCGGGGTATCTAACTATGGCTACACCTTC. The rearrangement uses TRBV6-5 and TRBJ1-2; no reliable D call. Germline CDR1 MNHEY, CDR2 SVGAGI. The V end was cut by 6 bases, the J end by 0 bases, with 11 bases between. The CDR3 is 14 amino acids.

V gene TRBV2 combines with J gene TRBJ2-3, with TRBD1 matching 7 bases. Germline V gene sequence: CDR1 SNHLY, CDR2 FYNNEI. Trimming cost V 10 bases and J 0 bases; bases outside gene matches: 7. The CDR3 is made up of 14 amino acids. CDR3 sequence reads: CATTRQGSTDTQYF. In nucleotides, the CDR3 is TGTGCCACTACCCGACAGGGTAGCACAGATACGCAGTATTTT.

The chain joins TRBV5-1 to TRBJ1-6; 7 bases agree with TRBD1. The V gene's germline CDR1 is SGHRS and CDR2 YFSETQ. The CDR3 is 15 amino acids. Trimming cost V 4 bases and J 5 bases; bases outside gene matches: 6. CDR3 nucleotide sequence: TGCGCCAGCAGCCTGGGGACAGCGGATAATTCACCCCTCCACTTT. Protein: CASSLGTADNSPLHF.